These T cell receptor beta chains were read from a single sample in a study of cytomegalovirus exposure and HLA in healthy donors. Assay: immunoSEQ multiplex PCR; the TCRdb copy retains only in-frame clones and omits some. The repertoire holds fewer than 120,000 clones, with about nine tenths as singletons. Sequencing was done on a sample of PBMCs. All receptors derive from a woman between 18 and 29 years old in good health and CMV-seronegative. Each CDR3 is given without its conserved first and last residue. A row's size may be missing; if present it is once, few, many or a size class.

j_call: TRBJ2-3; v_call: TRBV5-4; clone_size: NA; cdr3_aa: ASSKGSSGGPTDTQY
j_call: TRBJ2-7; v_call: TRBV5-6; clone_size: NA; cdr3_aa: ASSSFGTSGYEQY
j_call: TRBJ2-1; v_call: TRBV29-1; clone_size: once; cdr3_aa: SVEDRGTHNEQF
j_call: TRBJ1-5; v_call: TRBV7-9; clone_size: NA; cdr3_aa: ASSEGANQPQH
j_call: TRBJ2-5; v_call: TRBV2; clone_size: NA; cdr3_aa: ASSVGQGAQETQY
j_call: TRBJ2-7; v_call: TRBV7-2; clone_size: NA; cdr3_aa: ASSLAQGLYEQY
j_call: TRBJ1-1; v_call: TRBV7-2; clone_size: NA; cdr3_aa: ASSFEGQGTGAF
j_call: TRBJ2-7; v_call: TRBV21-1; clone_size: NA; cdr3_aa: ASSPTRKGTVYEQY
j_call: TRBJ2-5; v_call: TRBV29-1; clone_size: NA; cdr3_aa: SVGPGGGETQY
j_call: TRBJ1-1; v_call: TRBV9; clone_size: once; cdr3_aa: ASSVATSGEAF
j_call: TRBJ2-1; v_call: TRBV5-6; clone_size: NA; cdr3_aa: ASSLIGTMGNEQF
j_call: TRBJ2-5; v_call: TRBV27; clone_size: NA; cdr3_aa: ASSFRGQETQY
j_call: TRBJ2-7; v_call: TRBV14; clone_size: NA; cdr3_aa: ASSPIAGQLYEQY
j_call: TRBJ1-2; v_call: TRBV6-5; clone_size: NA; cdr3_aa: ASSYPRGGGYT
j_call: TRBJ2-2; v_call: TRBV29-1; clone_size: NA; cdr3_aa: SGLINTGELF
j_call: TRBJ2-5; v_call: TRBV27; clone_size: NA; cdr3_aa: ASSLPAGAQY
j_call: TRBJ2-7; v_call: TRBV4-1; clone_size: NA; cdr3_aa: ASSQDVRSSYEQY
j_call: TRBJ1-6; v_call: TRBV4-3; clone_size: NA; cdr3_aa: ASSQDVVMGGHSYNSPLH
j_call: TRBJ2-6; v_call: TRBV7-2; clone_size: NA; cdr3_aa: ASSLVGSPGANVLT
j_call: TRBJ1-5; v_call: TRBV6-1; clone_size: NA; cdr3_aa: ASSELARGRGYQPQH
j_call: TRBJ1-4; v_call: TRBV29-1; clone_size: NA; cdr3_aa: SVYSGDTNEKLF
j_call: TRBJ2-1; v_call: TRBV15; clone_size: NA; cdr3_aa: ATSPRGELAGAYNEQF
j_call: TRBJ2-5; v_call: TRBV28; clone_size: NA; cdr3_aa: ASSLLVPQETQY
j_call: TRBJ1-1; v_call: TRBV6-1; clone_size: NA; cdr3_aa: ASSERNTEAF
j_call: TRBJ2-7; v_call: TRBV7-2; clone_size: NA; cdr3_aa: ASSSSGLSYEQY
j_call: TRBJ2-7; v_call: TRBV2; clone_size: NA; cdr3_aa: ASTAGQGAYEQY
j_call: TRBJ2-2; v_call: TRBV5-1; clone_size: NA; cdr3_aa: ASSQTTGQGTSFAGELF
j_call: TRBJ2-1; v_call: TRBV5-1; clone_size: NA; cdr3_aa: ASSLFGGNEQF
j_call: TRBJ2-4; v_call: TRBV4-3; clone_size: NA; cdr3_aa: ASSRMGLAGGIQY
j_call: TRBJ2-2; v_call: TRBV10-3; clone_size: NA; cdr3_aa: AIRGTVTGELF
j_call: TRBJ1-2; v_call: TRBV10-3; clone_size: NA; cdr3_aa: AIGTGGDYGYT
j_call: TRBJ1-2; v_call: TRBV7-2; clone_size: NA; cdr3_aa: ASSPGQGLGYT
j_call: TRBJ2-2; v_call: TRBV9; clone_size: NA; cdr3_aa: ASSTRQAPDTGELF
j_call: TRBJ2-7; v_call: TRBV18; clone_size: NA; cdr3_aa: ASSPGDRGAYEQY
j_call: TRBJ2-7; v_call: TRBV7-8; clone_size: NA; cdr3_aa: ASTDSSYERY
j_call: TRBJ2-7; v_call: TRBV14; clone_size: NA; cdr3_aa: ASSSIAGGLWEQY
j_call: TRBJ2-5; v_call: TRBV15; clone_size: once; cdr3_aa: ATGLGRRETQY
j_call: TRBJ2-7; v_call: TRBV6-6; clone_size: NA; cdr3_aa: ASRPLKRGMTYEQY
j_call: TRBJ2-2; v_call: TRBV15; clone_size: NA; cdr3_aa: ATSRGWGGTSAAGELF
j_call: TRBJ2-3; v_call: TRBV4-1; clone_size: NA; cdr3_aa: ASSQGSSDTQY
j_call: TRBJ2-7; v_call: TRBV28; clone_size: NA; cdr3_aa: ASSFSDRPHEQY
j_call: TRBJ2-1; v_call: TRBV19; clone_size: NA; cdr3_aa: ASKGDGTRLNEQF
j_call: TRBJ1-5; v_call: TRBV27; clone_size: NA; cdr3_aa: ASSLMGYGQPQH
j_call: TRBJ2-3; v_call: TRBV4-2; clone_size: NA; cdr3_aa: ASSPTLGPEGTDTQY
j_call: TRBJ1-6; v_call: TRBV2; clone_size: NA; cdr3_aa: ASSVTGQTPPLH
j_call: TRBJ2-7; v_call: TRBV2; clone_size: NA; cdr3_aa: ASIRDRGLTYEQY
j_call: TRBJ2-7; v_call: TRBV7-8; clone_size: NA; cdr3_aa: ASSLAPGHSSYEQY